The source of this T cell receptor beta chain is a study of CD8 T cells in ankylosing spondylitis. V was shortened by 3 bases and J by 7 bases, with 10 bases between the two germline ends. The germline V gene has CDR1 WSHSY and CDR2 SAAADI. The CDR3 has 13 residues. Each CDR3 protein gets one entry after TCRdb re-called the 5' RACE reads with MiXCR. The repertoire holds roughly 120,000 distinct CDR3 sequences, roughly an eighth seen once, with approximately 3.1% in the top ten. This clonotype was seen at least ten times. Its antigen is still unknown. Findings of the study overall: Disease-linked clones bore a CD8+ phenotype, appearing relatively rarely in peripheral blood. Disease-linked clones reportedly showed significant enrichment in matched ankylosing spondylitis synovial fluid. A TCR beta motif of eight or nine highly homologous variants seemed to mark ankylosing spondylitis blood. Earlier authors reported some of these motif variants in reactive arthritis synovial fluid and blood.

The chain links TRBV10-2 to TRBJ1-5, with a tentative D call TRBD1 (5 bases). This TCR was sampled from a female donor with ankylosing spondylitis or in good health (not recorded which). The sequencing sample was made of blood, either unsorted or a sorted T cell fraction (not recorded which). CDR3 bases: TGCGCCAGCAGTGACAGGGTCAACCAGCCCCAGCATTTT. Amino acids: CASSDRVNQPQHF.